This entry is about one T cell receptor (beta chain). In the source study's methods: Amplified reference gene primers provided the basis for estimating nucleated cell counts. The protocol was immunoSEQ multiplex PCR, while the TCRdb copy is restricted to in-frame clones and leaves out a portion. That table gives V, J and clone size, and the DNA gave D and trimming. In the table there are some 400,000 clones, roughly 86% of which are singletons. The data are from a study of blood T cell repertoires in COVID-19. The germline V gene encodes CDR1 SEHNR and CDR2 FQNEAQ (reference sequence). CDR3 length: 13 residues. The V and J ends lost 5 bases and 3 bases respectively, with 10 bases between them.

Sequenced sample: peripheral blood. The origin of this receptor is a human donor in a cohort sampled during active COVID-19. The chain has TRBV7-9 and TRBJ1-1; D not resolved. CDR3 nucleotide sequence: TGTGCCAGCAGCCTAGAGGAGCACACTGAAGCTTTCTTT. Translated, it gives CASSLEEHTEAFF.